This TCR beta chain was sequenced during a study of identical twins. This clonotype was observed many times. TCRdb reanalysed the 5' RACE reads using MiXCR and keeps one entry per CDR3 protein. The sample consists of 500,000 or so distinct CDR3 sequences, roughly an eighth of them appearing once. The germline V and J ends were trimmed by 6 bases and 1 base, with 13 bases remaining between them. The germline V gene has CDR1 SGHRS and CDR2 YFSETQ. CDR3 length equals 14 residues. A further study also used this sample, focusing on yellow fever vaccine responses in identical twins.

The V and J genes are TRBV5-1 and TRBJ2-5; possibly TRBD2 for D (6 bases). Specimen: CD4+ T cells sorted from blood. This receptor was obtained from a woman in her late teens or twenties in good health. The DNA for the CDR3 is TGCGCCAGCACACTGGCGGGAACCCAAGAGACCCAGTACTTC. Translation: CASTLAGTQETQYF.